This TCR beta chain appears in the sequencing data of a study of shared clonotypes between healthy human individuals. Overall study results and limits: Sampling involved blood alone; tissue repertoires likely differ. Naive subsets, compared against memory subsets, generally had larger estimated richness values.

Germline values: CDR1 SEHNR, CDR2 FQNEAQ (reference sequence). V shed 1 base and J shed 0 bases, with 12 bases lying between them. The CDR3 loop spans 17 amino acids. Sequenced by immunoSEQ multiplex PCR; TCRdb stores in-frame clones only, minus some. The table has approximately 640,000 clones, around 90% seen once. CD8 memory pooled CD45RO+ cells and CCR7-negative CD45RA+ TemRA cells. This clone was counted once. Its specificity is unknown. The chain couples TRBV7-9 to TRBJ2-2; tentative D call: TRBD1 (6 bases). The source is a man younger than 30 in good health. Some clones in this sample may be carry-over from other donors' samples. Sequencing was performed on memory CD8+ T cells from PBMCs. Subset indicated: CD45RO+ cells pooled with CCR7-negative TemRA cells. The CDR3 coding sequence is TGTGCCAGCAGCTTAGTTTCGGGACACCCGAACACCGGGGAGCTGTTTTTT. Translation gives CASSLVSGHPNTGELFF.